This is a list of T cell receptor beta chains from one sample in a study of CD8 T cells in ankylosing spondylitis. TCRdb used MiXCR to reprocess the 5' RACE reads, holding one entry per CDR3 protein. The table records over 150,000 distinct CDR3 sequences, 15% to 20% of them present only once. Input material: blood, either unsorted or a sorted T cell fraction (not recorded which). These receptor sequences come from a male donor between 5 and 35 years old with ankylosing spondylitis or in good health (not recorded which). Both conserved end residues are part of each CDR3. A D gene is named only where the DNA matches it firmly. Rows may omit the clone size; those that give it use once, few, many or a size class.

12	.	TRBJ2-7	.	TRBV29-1	CSVEDGHPEQYF	TGCAGCGTTGAAGATGGACACCCCGAGCAGTACTTC
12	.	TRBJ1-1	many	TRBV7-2	CASSFDDTEAFF	TGTGCCAGCAGCTTCGACGACACTGAAGCTTTCTTT
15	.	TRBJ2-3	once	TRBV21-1	CASSKVFVPTDTQYF	TGTGCCAGCAGCAAAGTCTTTGTCCCCACAGATACGCAGTATTTT
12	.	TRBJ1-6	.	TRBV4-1	CASSQGVWPLHF	TGCGCCAGCAGCCAAGGAGTTTGGCCCCTCCACTTT
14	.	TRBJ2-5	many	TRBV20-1	CSARDGGIQETQYF	TGCAGTGCTAGAGACGGCGGGATTCAGGAGACCCAGTACTTC
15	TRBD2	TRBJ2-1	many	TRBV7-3	CASSSGTSGYNEQFF	TGTGCCAGCAGCTCCGGGACTAGCGGCTACAATGAGCAGTTCTTC
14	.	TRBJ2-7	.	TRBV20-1	CSARAASTGYEQYF	TGCAGTGCTAGAGCCGCTTCGACGGGGTACGAGCAGTACTTC
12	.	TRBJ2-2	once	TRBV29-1	CSVVEVSGELFF	TGCAGCGTTGTTGAAGTTAGCGGGGAGCTGTTTTTT
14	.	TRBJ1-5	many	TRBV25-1	CASSGAGDGQPQHF	TGTGCCAGCAGTGGCGCAGGGGACGGGCAGCCCCAGCATTTT
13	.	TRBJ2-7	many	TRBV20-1	CSALRSSSYEQYF	TGCAGTGCCCTGAGGTCTAGCTCCTACGAGCAGTACTTC
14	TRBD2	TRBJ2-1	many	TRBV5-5	CASSLFVLAGVQFF	TGTGCCAGCAGCTTGTTCGTGCTCGCGGGAGTGCAGTTCTTC
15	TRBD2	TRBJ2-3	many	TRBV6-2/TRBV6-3	CASSYRREVTDTQYF	TGTGCCAGCAGTTACCGGCGGGAGGTCACAGATACGCAGTATTTT
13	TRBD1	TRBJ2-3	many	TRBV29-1	CSAKGTVTDTQYF	TGCAGCGCAAAGGGGACAGTCACAGATACGCAGTATTTT
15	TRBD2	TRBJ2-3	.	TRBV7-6	CASSLVPGGADTQYF	TGTGCCAGCAGCTTAGTTCCGGGAGGGGCAGATACGCAGTATTTT
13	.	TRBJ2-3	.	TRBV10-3	CANEDDATDTQYF	TGTGCCAACGAGGACGACGCCACAGATACGCAGTATTTT
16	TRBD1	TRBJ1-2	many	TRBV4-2	CASSQASQGAGYGYTF	TGTGCCAGCAGCCAAGCTTCTCAGGGGGCCGGCTATGGCTACACCTTC
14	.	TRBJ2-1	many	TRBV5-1	CASRSPRQRNEQFF	TGCGCCAGCAGGTCTCCACGTCAGAGGAATGAGCAGTTCTTC
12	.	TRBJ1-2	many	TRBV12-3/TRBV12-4	CASSFGGVGYTF	TGTGCCAGCAGTTTTGGTGGGGTGGGCTACACCTTC
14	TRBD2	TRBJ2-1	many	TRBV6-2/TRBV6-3	CASGLAGSGNEQFF	TGTGCCAGCGGACTAGCGGGATCCGGCAATGAGCAGTTCTTC
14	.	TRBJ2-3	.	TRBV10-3	CAISDRGGTDTQYF	TGTGCCATCAGTGACCGAGGGGGCACAGATACGCAGTATTTT
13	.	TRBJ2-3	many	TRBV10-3	CAISGQSQDTQYF	TGTGCCATCAGCGGACAGAGCCAAGATACGCAGTATTTT
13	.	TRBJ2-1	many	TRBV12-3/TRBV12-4	CATGERSYNEQFF	TGTGCCACGGGGGAGCGCTCCTACAATGAGCAGTTCTTC
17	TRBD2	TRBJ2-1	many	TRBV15	CATSSWGSGSSYNEQFF	TGTGCCACCAGCTCCTGGGGTAGCGGGAGCTCCTACAATGAGCAGTTCTTC
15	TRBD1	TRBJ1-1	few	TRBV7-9	CASSSRESGGTEAFF	TGTGCCAGCAGCTCCAGGGAGTCAGGGGGCACTGAAGCTTTCTTT
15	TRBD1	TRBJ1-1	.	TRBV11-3	CASSLQGEINTEAFF	TGTGCCAGCAGCCTACAGGGGGAGATCAACACTGAAGCTTTCTTT
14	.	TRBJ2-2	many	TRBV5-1	CASSQDSYTGELFF	TGCGCCAGCAGCCAAGACAGCTACACCGGGGAGCTGTTTTTT
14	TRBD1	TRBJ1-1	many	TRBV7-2	CASSLKAGQGATFF	TGTGCCAGCAGCCTCAAGGCGGGACAGGGGGCGACTTTCTTT
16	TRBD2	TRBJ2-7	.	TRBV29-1	CSVGAIKREGSYEQYF	TGCAGCGTTGGCGCTATTAAGCGGGAAGGGAGCTACGAGCAGTACTTC
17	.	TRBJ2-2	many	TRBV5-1	CASSLAEQGGWTGELFF	TGCGCCAGCAGCTTGGCCGAACAGGGTGGTTGGACCGGGGAGCTGTTTTTT
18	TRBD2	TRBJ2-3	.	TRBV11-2	CASSLVFGGRIGVDTQYF	TGTGCCAGCAGCTTAGTGTTTGGCGGGAGAATTGGGGTAGATACGCAGTATTTT
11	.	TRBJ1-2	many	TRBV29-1	CSVPVRGGYTF	TGCAGCGTTCCCGTTAGAGGTGGCTACACCTTC
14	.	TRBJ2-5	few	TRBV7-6	CASSLVNGVETQYF	TGTGCCAGCAGCTTAGTAAACGGGGTAGAGACCCAGTACTTC
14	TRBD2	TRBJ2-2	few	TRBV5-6	CASRTSENTGELFF	TGTGCCAGCAGGACTAGCGAGAACACCGGGGAGCTGTTTTTT
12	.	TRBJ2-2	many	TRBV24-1	CATSENGGELFF	TGTGCCACCAGTGAGAACGGCGGGGAGCTGTTTTTT
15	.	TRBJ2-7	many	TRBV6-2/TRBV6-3	CASSYGGTPSGEQYF	TGTGCCAGCAGTTACGGCGGGACCCCCTCCGGGGAGCAGTACTTC